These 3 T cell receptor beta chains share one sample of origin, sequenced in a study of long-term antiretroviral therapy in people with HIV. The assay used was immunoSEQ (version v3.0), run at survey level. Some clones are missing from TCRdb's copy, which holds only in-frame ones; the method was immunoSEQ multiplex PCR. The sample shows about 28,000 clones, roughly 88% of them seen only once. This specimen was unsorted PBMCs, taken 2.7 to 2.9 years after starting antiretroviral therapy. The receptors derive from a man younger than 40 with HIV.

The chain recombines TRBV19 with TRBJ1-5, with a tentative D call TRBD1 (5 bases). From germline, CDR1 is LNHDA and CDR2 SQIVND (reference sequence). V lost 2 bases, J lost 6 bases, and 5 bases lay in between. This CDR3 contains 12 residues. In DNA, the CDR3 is TGTGCCAGTAGTATACAGGGTCAGCCCCAGCATTTT. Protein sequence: CASSIQGQPQHF.

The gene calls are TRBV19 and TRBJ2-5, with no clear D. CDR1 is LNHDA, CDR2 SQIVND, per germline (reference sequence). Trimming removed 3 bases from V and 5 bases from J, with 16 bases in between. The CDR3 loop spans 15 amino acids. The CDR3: CASSMGTGLGETQYF. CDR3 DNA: TGTGCCAGTAGTATGGGAACGGGCTTGGGGGAGACCCAGTACTTC.

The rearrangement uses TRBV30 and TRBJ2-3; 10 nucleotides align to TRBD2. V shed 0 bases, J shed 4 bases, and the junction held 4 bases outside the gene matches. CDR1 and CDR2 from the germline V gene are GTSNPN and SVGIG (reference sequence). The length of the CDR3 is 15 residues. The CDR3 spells CAWSVKRGGADTQYF. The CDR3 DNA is TGTGCCTGGAGTGTAAAGCGGGGGGGGGCAGATACGCAGTATTTT.